Sequencing of this T cell receptor (beta chain) was carried out in a study of cytomegalovirus exposure and HLA in healthy donors. Study-level information: There were tens of millions of unique TCRs (from HLA-typed donors) in an early data release.

Study conclusions and caveats: A later examination showed that TCR association rates differed by HLA locus, with DRB1 most and HLA-C fewest. Apart from CMV serostatus, no immune exposure information was available.

Trimming shortened V by 4 bases and J by 3 bases, and 7 bases separated the two germline ends. Germline-derived CDR1 and CDR2 are SGHKS and YYEKEE (reference sequence). This CDR3 has 13 residues. The PCR contained 60 Vbeta and 13 Jbeta primers. Libraries were prepared by immunoSEQ multiplex PCR; TCRdb keeps only in-frame clonotypes and omits some of them. Altogether around 160,000 clones are present, over 70% being singletons, with the ten largest covering approximately 6.3%. Points on this clone: No antigen is known for it.

The sequenced sample was PBMCs. The source is a middle-aged woman in good health and CMV-seropositive. The chain combines TRBV5-5 with TRBJ2-2; D unclear. Written as DNA, the CDR3 is TGTGCCAGCAGCCGTTTGTACACCGGGGAGCTGTTTTTT. Its translation: CASSRLYTGELFF.